A single TCR beta chain is shown here with its context. Its specificity is not known. This entry comes from a study of OX40 agonist ivuxolimab in advanced cancers. Study-wide background: The study treated patients with ivuxolimab, an agonistic anti-OX40 (CD134) antibody. Participants could have had prior anti-PD-1, anti-PD-L1 or anti-CTLA-4 therapy, and less than 45% had some.

Study-wide findings and caveats: At 0.1 to 3.0 mg/kg and by week 6, clonal expansion occurred in CD4+ and CD8+ blood T cells.

Method: immunoSEQ multiplex PCR; TCRdb's copy keeps in-frame clones and lacks some. The sample carries roughly 100,000 clones, roughly 93% recorded once. V trimming: 6 bases; J trimming: 3 bases; junction bases outside the gene matches: 11. CDR3 length: 15 residues. CDR1 is MNHNS, CDR2 SASEGT, per germline. This receptor was identified in an adult with an advanced solid tumor such as melanoma, head and neck, liver or kidney cancer. V is TRBV6-1 and J is TRBJ2-7; 7 bases match TRBD1. Specimen: CD4+ or CD8+ T cells sorted from blood, collected in a trial of the OX40 agonist ivuxolimab. The CDR3 is CASSRPGQTIYEQYF. Written as DNA, the CDR3 is TGTGCCAGCAGCAGACCGGGACAGACGATCTACGAGCAGTACTTC.